This TCR beta chain is drawn from a study of human T cells and chemical hapten exposure. Across the whole study: Sensitization employed 2% DPC on approximately 2 cm by approximately 2 cm of upper inner arm skin.

The study's library attached unique molecular identifiers to single cDNA molecules. TCRdb re-called the RACE reads with MiXCR, one entry per CDR3 protein. The data contain 120,000 to 150,000 distinct CDR3 sequences, approximately 12% of them singletons. Whole-study results and caveats: Expanded TCRs formed significantly more large CDR3 similarity clusters than controls. PT1 expanded TCR counts and patch test score were linked, and their correlation was positive.

The CDR3 loop spans 14 amino acids. The germline V and J ends were trimmed by 0 bases and 7 bases, with 11 bases remaining between them. The V gene's germline CDR1 is SGDLS and CDR2 YYNGEE. The time point here: patch test 2, 6 weeks after DPC sensitization. Documented treatment: therapeutic diphenylcyclopropenone sensitization with weekly scalp DPC. In its sample, this clonotype was seen a few times. The antigen is not known. The clonotype was recovered from a woman between 45 and 65 years old with alopecia areata. Some clones in this sample may be carry-over from other donors' samples. The J gene is TRBJ1-3, the V gene TRBV9, with a tentative D call TRBD1 (6 bases). This specimen was whole blood, taken in connection with sensitization to the hapten diphenylcyclopropenone (DPC). CDR3 in DNA: TGTGCCAGCAGCGTAGGTGGGGGGCAGAACACCATATATTTT. Translating it yields CASSVGGGQNTIYF.